This record concerns one T cell receptor beta chain sequence. Its specific antigen is unknown. The record has no base qualities; no much larger clone is one base away. This sample is part of a study of post-analysis software for immune sequencing data (dated by TCRdb to the mid-2010s). Regarding the research as a whole: Recorded disease courses included relapsing-remitting, secondary progressive and progressive-relapsing multiple sclerosis, with some patients lacking subtype annotation. The patient repertoires were compared against approximately ten previously published healthy control repertoires obtained from donors aged 6 to 25 years. A subset of samples was prepared in parallel using single-end sample barcoding, then pooled and co-amplified after Illumina adapter ligation. Here is what the overall study found, with its caveats: Roughly 5 TRBV segments, including TRBV5-6, TRBV5-1 and TRBV20-1, were significantly more frequent in patients than controls. The control group was slightly older than the multiple sclerosis patient group. When samples were clustered directly using the F measure, samples prepared in the same batch co-clustered strongly, which prompted a batch-effect correction. Normalized Chao1 diversity was significantly lower in multiple sclerosis patients than controls, suggesting substantial peripheral T-cell clonal expansion.

To demonstrate the VDJtools post-analysis software, TCR beta repertoires were profiled from the peripheral blood of roughly 12 young patients with multiple sclerosis. Multiple sclerosis patients were children and adolescents aged about 6 to 17 years. To prepare the library, PCR was applied. The sequencer was an Illumina HiSeq 2500. To reduce PCR and sequencing biases, unique molecular identifiers were incorporated into the TCR beta cDNA libraries. Per 1 to 10 million input T cells, 500,000 or so cDNA molecules were obtained, such that each molecule approximated one T cell. The patient libraries were prepared and sequenced using the same protocol as the earlier healthy control dataset. Within a given batch, samples were prepared together, multiplexed and sequenced on the same HiSeq lane. As for the authors' bioinformatics: MIGEC handled the raw barcoded reads, throwing out single-read molecular identifier groups before consensus assembly and CDR3 extraction. Clonotype tables were post-analysed with VDJtools, and diversity was normalized by down-sampling all datasets to the smallest sample size. In repertoire overlap clustering, CDR3 amino acid sequences, but not nucleotide sequences, were matched to correct batch-related cross-sample contamination. TCRdb's own reprocessing of the public reads used fastp at Q25 and MiXCR and kept productive beta chains. Rows with one shared CDR3 protein collapse into an entry with the most common genes and DNA. The V and J calls and clone size are TCRdb's, not the authors'. The sample table lists about 770,000 distinct CDR3 sequences, more than 45% of them with a count of one. The ten largest make up roughly 4.9% of the sample.

Including cysteine and phenylalanine, the CDR3 has 13 amino acids. The kept DNA is CDR3 alone, 39 bases in frame from the first base. A distance of 17 bases separates the germline ends of V and J, which lose 6 bases and 12 bases respectively. Sequenced sample: blood. The clonotype comes from a girl aged 10 to 17 with multiple sclerosis. Recombination joined TRBV12-3 or TRBV12-4 with TRBJ1-4; D gene: possibly TRBD1, on 6 matching bases. The DNA sequence reads TGTGCCAGCAGCTCGGACAGCTCGGGGGAACTGTTTTTT. This gives the protein CASSSDSSGELFF.